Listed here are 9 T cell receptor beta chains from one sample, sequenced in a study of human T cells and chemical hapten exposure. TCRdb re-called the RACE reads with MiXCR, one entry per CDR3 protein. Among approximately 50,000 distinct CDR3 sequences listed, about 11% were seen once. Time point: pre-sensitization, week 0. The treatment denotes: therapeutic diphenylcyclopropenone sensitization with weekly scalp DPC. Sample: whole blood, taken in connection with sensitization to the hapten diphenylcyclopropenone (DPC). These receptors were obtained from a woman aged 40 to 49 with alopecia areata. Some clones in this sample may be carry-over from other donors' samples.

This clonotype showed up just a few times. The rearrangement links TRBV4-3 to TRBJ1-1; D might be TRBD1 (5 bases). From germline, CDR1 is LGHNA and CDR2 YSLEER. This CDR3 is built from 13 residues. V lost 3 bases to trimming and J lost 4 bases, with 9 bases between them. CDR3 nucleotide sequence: TGCGCCAGCAGCCAGGGACTGGTCACTGAAGCTTTCTTT. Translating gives CASSQGLVTEAFF.

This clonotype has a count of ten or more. The CDR3 region has the DNA TGTGCCAGCAGTTTCCAGGGGGCGAACACTGAAGCTTTCTTT. This encodes CASSFQGANTEAFF. The rearrangement links TRBV27 to TRBJ1-1; TRBD1 agrees at 8 bases. The CDR3 spans 14 residues. V lost 3 bases and J lost 1; bases outside the gene matches: 1. Germline-derived CDR1 and CDR2 are MNHEY and SMNVEV (reference sequence).

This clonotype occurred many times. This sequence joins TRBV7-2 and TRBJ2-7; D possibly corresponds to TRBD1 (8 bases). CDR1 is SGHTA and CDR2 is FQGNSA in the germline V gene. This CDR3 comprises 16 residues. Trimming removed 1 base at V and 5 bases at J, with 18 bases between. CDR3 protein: CASSLVMTGEGHEQYF. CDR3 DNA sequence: TGTGCCAGCAGCTTAGTCATGACAGGGGAGGGGCACGAGCAGTACTTC.

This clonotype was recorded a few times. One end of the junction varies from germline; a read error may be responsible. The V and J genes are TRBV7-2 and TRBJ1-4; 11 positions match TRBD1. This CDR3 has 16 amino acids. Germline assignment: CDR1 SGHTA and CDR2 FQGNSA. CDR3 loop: CASSIAGTGGDEKLFF. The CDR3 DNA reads TGTGCCAGCAGCATAGCCGGGACAGGGGGGGATGAAAAACTGTTTTTT.

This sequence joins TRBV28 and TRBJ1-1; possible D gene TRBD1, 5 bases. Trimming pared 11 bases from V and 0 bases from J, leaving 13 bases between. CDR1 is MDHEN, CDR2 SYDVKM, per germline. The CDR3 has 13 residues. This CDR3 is CAGGTTLNTEAFF. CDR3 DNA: TGTGCCGGGGGGACTACATTGAACACTGAAGCTTTCTTT.

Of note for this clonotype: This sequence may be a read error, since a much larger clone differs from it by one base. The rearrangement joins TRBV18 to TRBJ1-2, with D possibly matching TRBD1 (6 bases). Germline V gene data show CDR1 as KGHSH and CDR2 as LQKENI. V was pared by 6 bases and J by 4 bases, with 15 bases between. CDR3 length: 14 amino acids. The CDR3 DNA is TGTGCCAGCTCTCGAGGACAGTCCCTCTATGGCTACACCTTC. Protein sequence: CASSRGQSLYGYTF.

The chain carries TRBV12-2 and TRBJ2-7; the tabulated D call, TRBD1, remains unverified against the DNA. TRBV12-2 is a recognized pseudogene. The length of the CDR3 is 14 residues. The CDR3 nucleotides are TGTGCAAGTCGCCTGAGACAGTCCTACTACGAGCAGTACTTC. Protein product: CASRLRQSYYEQYF.

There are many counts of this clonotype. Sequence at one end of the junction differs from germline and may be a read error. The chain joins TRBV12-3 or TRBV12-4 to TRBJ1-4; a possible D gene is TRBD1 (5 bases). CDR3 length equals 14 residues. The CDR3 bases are TGTGCCAGCAGTCTAGCTGGGGGTGGAGAAAAACTGTTTTTT. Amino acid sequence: CASSLAGGGEKLFF.

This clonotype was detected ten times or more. The CDR3 DNA is TGTGCCAGCAGCGTAGGGCGGGGGGAAGCTTTCTTT. It yields the protein CASSVGRGEAFF. J is TRBJ1-1 and V is TRBV7-8, with D tentatively TRBD1 (5 bases). CDR3 length: 12 amino acids. Germline CDR1 is SGHVS and CDR2 is FQNEAQ. Trimming stripped 5 bases from V and 8 bases from J, with 12 bases between.